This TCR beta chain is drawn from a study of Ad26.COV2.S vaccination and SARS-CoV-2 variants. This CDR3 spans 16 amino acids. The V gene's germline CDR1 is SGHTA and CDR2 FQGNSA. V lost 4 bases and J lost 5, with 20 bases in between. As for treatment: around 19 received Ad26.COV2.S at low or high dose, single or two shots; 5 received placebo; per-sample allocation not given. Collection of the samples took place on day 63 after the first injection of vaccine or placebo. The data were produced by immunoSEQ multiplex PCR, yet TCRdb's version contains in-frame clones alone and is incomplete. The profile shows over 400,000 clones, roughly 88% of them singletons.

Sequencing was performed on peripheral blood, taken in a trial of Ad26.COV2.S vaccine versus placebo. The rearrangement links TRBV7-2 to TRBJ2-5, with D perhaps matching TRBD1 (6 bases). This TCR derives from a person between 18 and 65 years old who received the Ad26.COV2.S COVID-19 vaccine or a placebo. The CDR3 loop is CASSWKGERDLETQYF. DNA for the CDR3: TGTGCCAGCAGCTGGAAGGGGGAGAGGGATTTGGAGACCCAGTACTTC.